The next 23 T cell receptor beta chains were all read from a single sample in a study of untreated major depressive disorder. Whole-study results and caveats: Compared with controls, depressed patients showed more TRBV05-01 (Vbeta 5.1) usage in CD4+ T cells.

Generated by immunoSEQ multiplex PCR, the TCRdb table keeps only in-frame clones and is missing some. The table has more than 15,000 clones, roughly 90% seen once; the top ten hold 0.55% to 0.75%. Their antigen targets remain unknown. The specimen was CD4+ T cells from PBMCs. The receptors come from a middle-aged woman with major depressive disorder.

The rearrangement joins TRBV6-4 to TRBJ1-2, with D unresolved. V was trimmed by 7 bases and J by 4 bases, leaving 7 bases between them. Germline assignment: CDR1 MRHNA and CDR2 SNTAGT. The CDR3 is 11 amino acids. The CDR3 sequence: CASTDTYGYTF. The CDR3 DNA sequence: TGTGCCAGCACCGACACCTATGGCTACACCTTC.

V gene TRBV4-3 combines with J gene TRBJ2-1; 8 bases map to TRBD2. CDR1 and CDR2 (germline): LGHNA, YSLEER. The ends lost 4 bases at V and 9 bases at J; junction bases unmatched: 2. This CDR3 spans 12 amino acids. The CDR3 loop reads CASSPGGGEQFF. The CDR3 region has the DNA TGCGCCAGCAGCCCCGGGGGGGGTGAGCAGTTCTTC.

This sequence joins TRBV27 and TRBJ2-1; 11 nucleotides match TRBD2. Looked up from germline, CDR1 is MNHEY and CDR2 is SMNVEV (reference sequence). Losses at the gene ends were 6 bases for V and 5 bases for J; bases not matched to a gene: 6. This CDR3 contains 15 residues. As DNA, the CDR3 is TGTGCCAGCAGGGGTGGGACTAGCGGCAACAATGAGCAGTTCTTC. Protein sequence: CASRGGTSGNNEQFF.

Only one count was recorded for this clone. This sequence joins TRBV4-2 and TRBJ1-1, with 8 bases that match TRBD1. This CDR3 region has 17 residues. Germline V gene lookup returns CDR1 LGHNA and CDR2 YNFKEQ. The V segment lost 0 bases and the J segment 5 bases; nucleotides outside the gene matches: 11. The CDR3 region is CASSQDPHDRGRTEAFF. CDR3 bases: TGTGCCAGCAGCCAAGATCCGCACGACAGGGGCAGGACTGAAGCTTTCTTT.

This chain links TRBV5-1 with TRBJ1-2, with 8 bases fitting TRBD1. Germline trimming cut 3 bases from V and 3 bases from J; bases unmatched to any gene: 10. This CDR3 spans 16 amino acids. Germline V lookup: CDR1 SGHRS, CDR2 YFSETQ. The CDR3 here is CASSSQPDRGYYGYTF. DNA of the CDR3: TGCGCCAGCAGCTCCCAACCTGACAGGGGCTACTATGGCTACACCTTC. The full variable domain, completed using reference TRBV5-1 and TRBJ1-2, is KAGVTQTPRYLIKTRGQQVTLSCSPISGHRSVSWYQQTPGQGLQFLFEYFSETQRNKGNFPGRFSGRQFSNSRSEMNVSTLELGDSALYLCASSSQPDRGYYGYTFGSGTRLTVV.

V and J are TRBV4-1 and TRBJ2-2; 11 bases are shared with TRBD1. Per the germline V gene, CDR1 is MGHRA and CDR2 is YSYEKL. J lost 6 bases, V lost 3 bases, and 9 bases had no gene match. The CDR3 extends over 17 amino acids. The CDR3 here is CASSHPPGTGGPGELFF. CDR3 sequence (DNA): TGCGCCAGCAGCCACCCTCCCGGGACAGGGGGGCCCGGGGAGCTGTTTTTT.

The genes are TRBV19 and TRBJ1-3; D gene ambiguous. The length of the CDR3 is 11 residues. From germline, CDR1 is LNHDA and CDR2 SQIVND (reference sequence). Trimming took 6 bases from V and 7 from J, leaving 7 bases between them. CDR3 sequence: CASSLGNTIYF. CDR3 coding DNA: TGTGCCAGTAGCCTAGGGAACACCATATATTTT.

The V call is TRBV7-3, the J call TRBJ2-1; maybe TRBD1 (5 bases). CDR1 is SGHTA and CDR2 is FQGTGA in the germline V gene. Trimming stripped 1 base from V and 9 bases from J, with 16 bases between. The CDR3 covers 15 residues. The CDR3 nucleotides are TGTGCCAGCAGCTTAATTTTGGGGCATTCCAGTGAGCAGTTCTTC. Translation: CASSLILGHSSEQFF.

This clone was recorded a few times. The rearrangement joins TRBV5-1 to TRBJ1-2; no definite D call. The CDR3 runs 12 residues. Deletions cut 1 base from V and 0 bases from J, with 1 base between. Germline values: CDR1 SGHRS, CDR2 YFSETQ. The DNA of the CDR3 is TGCGCCAGCAGCTTGACTAACTATGGCTACACCTTC. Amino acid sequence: CASSLTNYGYTF.

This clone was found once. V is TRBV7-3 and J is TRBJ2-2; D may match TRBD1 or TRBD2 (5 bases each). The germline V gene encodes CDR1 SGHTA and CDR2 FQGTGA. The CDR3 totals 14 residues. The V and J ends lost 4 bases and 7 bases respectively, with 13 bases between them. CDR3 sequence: CASSSGPGHGELFF. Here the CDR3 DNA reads TGTGCCAGCAGCTCCGGACCGGGGCACGGGGAGCTGTTTTTT.

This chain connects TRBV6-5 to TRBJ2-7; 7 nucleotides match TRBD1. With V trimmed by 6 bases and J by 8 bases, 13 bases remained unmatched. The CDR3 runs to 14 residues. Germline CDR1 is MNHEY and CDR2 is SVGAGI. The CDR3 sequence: CASSLNLRQGKQYV. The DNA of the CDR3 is TGTGCCAGCAGCCTCAATCTTCGACAGGGCAAGCAGTACGTC.

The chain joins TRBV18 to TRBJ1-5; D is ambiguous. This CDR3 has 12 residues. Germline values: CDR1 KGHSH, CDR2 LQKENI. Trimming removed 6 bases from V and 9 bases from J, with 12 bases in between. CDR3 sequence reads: CASSPDSLPQHF. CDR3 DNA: TGTGCCAGCTCCCCCGATTCCCTGCCCCAGCATTTT.

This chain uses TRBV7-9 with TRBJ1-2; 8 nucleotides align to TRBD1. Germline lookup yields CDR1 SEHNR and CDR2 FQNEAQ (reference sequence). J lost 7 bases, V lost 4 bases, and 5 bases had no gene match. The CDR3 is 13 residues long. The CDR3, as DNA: TGTGCCAGCAGCTCCCAGGGGGCGAGTGGCTACACCTTC. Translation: CASSSQGASGYTF.

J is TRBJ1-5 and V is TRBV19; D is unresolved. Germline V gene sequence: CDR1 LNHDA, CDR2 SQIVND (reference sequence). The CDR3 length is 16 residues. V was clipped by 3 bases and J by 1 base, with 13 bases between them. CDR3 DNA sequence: TGTGCCAGTAGTATGAGGCCCAGCCAAAGCAATCAGCCCCAGCATTTT. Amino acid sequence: CASSMRPSQSNQPQHF. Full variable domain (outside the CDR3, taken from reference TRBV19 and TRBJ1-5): DGGITQSPKYLFRKEGQNVTLSCEQNLNHDAMYWYRQDPGQGLRLIYYSQIVNDFQKGDIAEGYSVSREKKESFPLTVTSAQKNPTAFYLCASSMRPSQSNQPQHFGDGTRLSIL.

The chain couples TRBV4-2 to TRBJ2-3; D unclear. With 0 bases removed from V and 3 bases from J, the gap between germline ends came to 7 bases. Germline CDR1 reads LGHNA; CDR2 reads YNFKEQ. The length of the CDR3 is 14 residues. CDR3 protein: CASSQDAMTDTQYF. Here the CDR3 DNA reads TGTGCCAGCAGCCAAGATGCTATGACAGATACGCAGTATTTT.

CDR3 protein: CASSESMGLAYEQYF. The CDR3 DNA reads as TGCGCCAGCAGTGAGTCTATGGGCCTTGCCTACGAGCAGTACTTC. The chain has TRBV10-2 and TRBJ2-7; D is unresolved. CDR1 and CDR2 (germline): WSHSY, SAAADI. V was cut by 0 bases and J by 2 bases, with 11 bases left in between. This CDR3 spans 15 amino acids.

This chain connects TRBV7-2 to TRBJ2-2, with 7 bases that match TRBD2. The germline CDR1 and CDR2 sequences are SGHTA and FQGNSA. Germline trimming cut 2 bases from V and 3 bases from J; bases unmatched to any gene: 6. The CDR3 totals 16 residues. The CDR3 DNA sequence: TGTGCCAGCAGCTTATCGCTAGCGGATTACACCGGGGAGCTGTTTTTT. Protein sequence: CASSLSLADYTGELFF. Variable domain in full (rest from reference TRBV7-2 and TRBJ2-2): GAGVSQSPSNKVTEKGKDVELRCDPISGHTALYWYRQSLGQGLEFLIYFQGNSAPDKSGLPSDRFSAERTGGSVSTLTIQRTQQEDSAVYLCASSLSLADYTGELFFGEGSRLTVL.

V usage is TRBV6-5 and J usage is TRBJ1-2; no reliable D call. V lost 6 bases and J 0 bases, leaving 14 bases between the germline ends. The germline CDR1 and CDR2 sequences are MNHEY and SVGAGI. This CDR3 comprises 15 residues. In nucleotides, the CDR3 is TGTGCCAGCAGCCCCAGGCTACAATCTAACTATGGCTACACCTTC. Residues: CASSPRLQSNYGYTF.

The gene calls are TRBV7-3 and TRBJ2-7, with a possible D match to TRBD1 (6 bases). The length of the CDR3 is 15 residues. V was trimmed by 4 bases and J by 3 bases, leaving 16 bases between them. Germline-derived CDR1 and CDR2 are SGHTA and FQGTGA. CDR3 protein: CASSSSQGKHYEQYF. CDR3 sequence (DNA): TGTGCCAGCAGCTCCTCACAGGGAAAACACTACGAGCAGTACTTC.

In DNA, the CDR3 is TGCGCCAGCAGCTTCCACCCTGGGACAAACAATGAGCAGTTCTTC. Translation gives CASSFHPGTNNEQFF. V is TRBV5-1 and J is TRBJ2-1; weak D call: TRBD1 (6 bases). The CDR3 is made up of 15 amino acids. Germline V lookup: CDR1 SGHRS, CDR2 YFSETQ. Trimming removed 2 bases at V and 5 bases at J, with 14 bases between.

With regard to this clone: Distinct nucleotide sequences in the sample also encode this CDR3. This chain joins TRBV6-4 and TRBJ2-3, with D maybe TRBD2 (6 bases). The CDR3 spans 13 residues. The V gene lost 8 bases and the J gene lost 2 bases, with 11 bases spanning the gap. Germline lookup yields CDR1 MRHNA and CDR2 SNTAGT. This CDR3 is CASGAGHTDTQYF. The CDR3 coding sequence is TGTGCCAGCGGGGCGGGGCACACAGATACGCAGTATTTT.

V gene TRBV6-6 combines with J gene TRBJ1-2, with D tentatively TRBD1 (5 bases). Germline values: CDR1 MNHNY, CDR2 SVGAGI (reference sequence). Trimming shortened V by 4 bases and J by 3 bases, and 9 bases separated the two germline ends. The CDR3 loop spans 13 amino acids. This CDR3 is CASSFTGDYGYTF. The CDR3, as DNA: TGTGCCAGCAGTTTCACGGGGGACTATGGCTACACCTTC.

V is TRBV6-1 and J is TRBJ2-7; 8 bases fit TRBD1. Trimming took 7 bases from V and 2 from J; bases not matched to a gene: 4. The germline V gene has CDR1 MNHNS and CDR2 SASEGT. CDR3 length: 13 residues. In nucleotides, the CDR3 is TGTGCCAGCATGACAGGGGCCGCCTACGAGCAGTACTTC. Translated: CASMTGAAYEQYF.